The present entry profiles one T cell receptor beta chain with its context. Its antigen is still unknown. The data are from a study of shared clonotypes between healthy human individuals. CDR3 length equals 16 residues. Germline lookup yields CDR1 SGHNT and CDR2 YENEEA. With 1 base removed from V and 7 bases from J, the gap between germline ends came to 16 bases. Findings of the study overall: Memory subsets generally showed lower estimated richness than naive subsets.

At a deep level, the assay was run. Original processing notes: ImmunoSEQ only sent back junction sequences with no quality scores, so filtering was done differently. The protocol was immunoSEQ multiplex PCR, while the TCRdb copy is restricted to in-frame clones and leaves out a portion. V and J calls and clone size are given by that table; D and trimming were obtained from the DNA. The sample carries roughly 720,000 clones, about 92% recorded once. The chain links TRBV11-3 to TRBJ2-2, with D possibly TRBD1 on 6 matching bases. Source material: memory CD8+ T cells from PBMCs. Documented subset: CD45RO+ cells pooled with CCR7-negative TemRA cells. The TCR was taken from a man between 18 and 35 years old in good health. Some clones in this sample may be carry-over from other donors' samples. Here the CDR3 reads CASSLVARGFSGELFF. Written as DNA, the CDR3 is TGTGCCAGCAGCTTAGTCGCCAGGGGATTTAGCGGGGAGCTGTTTTTT.